The clone carrying this T cell receptor (beta chain) showed up just once. Its target is unknown. This entry comes from a study of blood T cells in healthy people across ages. Study-level findings and limits: Higher diversity and more naive CD4+ cells were features of long-lived donors, compared to aged donors.

CDR3 length equals 17 residues. Germline CDR1 and CDR2: SEHNR and FQNEAQ (reference sequence). J lost 7 bases, V lost 2 bases, and 11 bases had no gene match. Together with a sample-barcoded 5' primer, a J-beta primer mix was included in a second PCR lasting about 6 to 11 cycles. One entry per CDR3 protein results from TCRdb running MiXCR on the 5' RACE reads. The sample holds fewer than 1.5 million distinct CDR3 sequences, roughly 40% seen once. Drawing of peripheral blood yielded about 9.8 milliliters from each donor. The V and J genes are TRBV7-9 and TRBJ2-1, with 10 bases that match TRBD2. The source of this sequence is a young woman in good health. The sequencing input was blood. In DNA form, the CDR3 reads TGTGCCAGCAGCTTAAGAGCTAGCGGGAGTCTCGGGAATGAGCAGTTCTTC. Its protein is CASSLRASGSLGNEQFF. Filled out from reference TRBV7-9 and TRBJ2-1, the complete variable domain reads DTGVSQNPRHKITKRGQNVTFRCDPISEHNRLYWYRQTLGQGPEFLTYFQNEAQLEKSRLLSDRFSAERPKGSFSTLEIQRTEQGDSAMYLCASSLRASGSLGNEQFFGPGTRLTVL.